The source of this T cell receptor beta chain is a study of OX40 agonist ivuxolimab in advanced cancers. Study summary: Eligibility rules accepted prior anti-PD-1, anti-PD-L1 or anti-CTLA-4 therapy, and approximately 40% had some. Study-level points and caveats: More expanded clones were seen, on average, in CD8+ T cells than in CD4+. CD4+ and CD8+ blood T cells expanded clonally by week 6 at 0.1 to 3.0 mg/kg.

Comments on this clone: Its antigen is still unknown.

The length of the CDR3 is 15 residues. Losses at the gene ends were 6 bases for V and 3 bases for J; bases not matched to a gene: 7. Germline assignment: CDR1 WSHSY and CDR2 SAAADI. The sampling schedule covered blood at baseline, cycle 4 day 1, and cycle 7 day 1. Clones were sequenced by immunoSEQ multiplex PCR, and TCRdb holds only the in-frame ones, with some missing. The sample contains around 49,000 clones, around 87% of which appear only once. The material was CD4+ or CD8+ T cells sorted from blood, obtained in a trial of the OX40 agonist ivuxolimab. The receptor comes from an adult with an advanced solid tumor such as melanoma, head and neck, liver or kidney cancer. This chain connects TRBV10-2 to TRBJ2-1; TRBD2 matches 8 bases. CDR3 in DNA: TGCGCCAGCAGGGAAGGGCTAGCGGGCTACAATGAGCAGTTCTTC. Its translation is CASREGLAGYNEQFF.